This passage covers 30 T cell receptor beta chains from one sample sequenced in a study of shared clonotypes between healthy human individuals. Clones were read by immunoSEQ multiplex PCR, and TCRdb kept only the in-frame ones, dropping some. The sample contains 190,000 or so clones, 60% to 75% of which appear only once. The sample was memory CD4+ T cells sorted from blood. The subset denotes: CD45RA-negative fraction. Source of these receptors: a man aged 25-45 years in good health.

In DNA form, the CDR3 reads TGTGCCAGCAGTGCCGGGACAGGGGTTCACTACGAGCAGTACTTC. It encodes CASSAGTGVHYEQYF. The V call is TRBV2, the J call TRBJ2-7, with TRBD1 matching over 10 bases. The CDR3 spans 15 residues. Per the germline V gene, CDR1 is SNHLY and CDR2 is FYNNEI. With V trimmed by 4 bases and J by 3 bases, 6 bases remained unmatched.

The CDR3 nucleotides read TGTGCCAGCAGTCCCCCGCCTCCGGGACAGGATAATGAAAAACTGTTTTTT. This codes for CASSPPPPGQDNEKLFF. The V and J genes are TRBV25-1 and TRBJ1-4; TRBD1 matches at 8 bases. CDR3 length: 17 residues. Looked up from germline, CDR1 is MGHDK and CDR2 is SYGVNS. V gave up 5 bases and J gave up 4 bases; unmatched junction bases: 12.

The chain combines TRBV29-1 with TRBJ2-3; 7 bases align to TRBD2. CDR1 and CDR2 from the germline V gene are SQVTM and ANQGSEA. The J segment lost 0 bases and the V segment lost 5 bases, leaving 5 bases of the junction unmatched. The CDR3 is 14 residues long. CDR3 DNA: TGCAGCGTTTGGTTACTAGCGAGCACAGATACGCAGTATTTT. It specifies CSVWLLASTDTQYF.

CDR3 sequence: CAISSTGQGARETQYF. The CDR3, as DNA: TGTGCCATCAGTTCCACGGGACAGGGCGCACGGGAGACCCAGTACTTC. The V gene is TRBV10-3, the J gene TRBJ2-5; 9 bases align to TRBD1. Germline assignment: CDR1 ENHRY and CDR2 SYGVKD. J was trimmed by 5 bases and V by 5 bases; bases with no gene match: 12. The CDR3 runs 16 residues.

The chain links TRBV7-9 to TRBJ2-5; 10 positions match TRBD2. The CDR3 totals 15 residues. The germline gives CDR1 SEHNR, CDR2 FQNEAQ (reference sequence). Trimming cost V 1 base and J 3 bases; bases outside gene matches: 2. The CDR3 DNA follows: TGTGCCAGCAGCTTAGGCACTAGCGGGAAAGAGACCCAGTACTTC. Its translation: CASSLGTSGKETQYF.

This clone occurred a few times. The genes are TRBV5-4 and TRBJ2-7, with 9 bases that match TRBD2. With 7 bases clipped from V and 1 base from J, the junction kept 9 bases outside the gene matches. Per the germline V gene, CDR1 is SGHNT and CDR2 is YYREEE (reference sequence). The CDR3 runs to 15 residues. This chain's CDR3 is CASSRTSAMSYEQYF. The CDR3 DNA follows: TGTGCCAGCTCCCGGACTAGCGCAATGTCCTACGAGCAGTACTTC.

This chain links TRBV5-4 with TRBJ2-7; 7 bases map to TRBD1. Germline assignment: CDR1 SGHNT and CDR2 YYREEE (reference sequence). The junction had 6 bases not matched to a gene; V was cut back by 6 bases and J by 0 bases. CDR3 length: 14 amino acids. CDR3 protein: CASKDRQSSYEQYF. In DNA, the CDR3 is TGTGCCAGCAAGGACAGGCAGAGCTCCTACGAGCAGTACTTC. The full variable domain, its missing parts supplied by reference TRBV5-4 and TRBJ2-7, is ETGVTQSPTHLIKTRGQQVTLRCSSQSGHNTVSWYQQALGQGPQFIFQYYREEENGRGNFPPRFSGLQFPNYSSELNVNALELDDSALYLCASKDRQSSYEQYFGPGTRLTVT.

This clone was seen once. The gene calls are TRBV5-1 and TRBJ1-1; 9 nucleotides line up with TRBD1. The V and J ends lost 3 bases and 5 bases, in that order; junction bases with no gene match: 5. The CDR3 runs 14 residues. CDR1 is SGHRS and CDR2 is YFSETQ in the germline V gene. CDR3 nucleotides: TGCGCCAGCAGCTCCCTAGGACAGGGGACTGAAGCTTTCTTT. Amino acid sequence: CASSSLGQGTEAFF.

The chain employs TRBV5-4 and TRBJ2-5; 14 bases fit TRBD2. The junction had 7 bases not matched to a gene; V was cut back by 4 bases and J by 5 bases. Germline CDR1 is SGHNT and CDR2 is YYREEE (reference sequence). There are 16 residues in the CDR3. CDR3 DNA: TGTGCCAGCAGCCTGGGACTAGCGGGAGTGGAGGAGACCCAGTACTTC. It encodes CASSLGLAGVEETQYF.

The genes are TRBV11-2 and TRBJ2-2; D may be TRBD1 (6 bases). Trimming took 4 bases from V and 4 from J, leaving 13 bases between them. Germline assignment: CDR1 SGHAT and CDR2 FQNNGV. This CDR3 contains 15 residues. The CDR3 DNA follows: TGTGCCAGCAGCTCCATGACAGGATTCACCGGGGAGCTGTTTTTT. Amino acid sequence: CASSSMTGFTGELFF.

This clone has only one observation. The V gene is TRBV19, the J gene TRBJ1-2; weak D call: TRBD1 (5 bases). The CDR3 is made up of 14 amino acids. Germline-derived CDR1 and CDR2 are LNHDA and SQIVND (reference sequence). Trimming shortened V by 5 bases and J by 4 bases, and 14 bases separated the two germline ends. This CDR3 reads CASSPTAGGYGYTF. CDR3 DNA sequence: TGTGCCAGTAGTCCTACTGCCGGGGGCTATGGCTACACCTTC.

V is TRBV2 and J is TRBJ1-1; D ambiguous. CDR3 length: 13 amino acids. Germline V gives CDR1 SNHLY, CDR2 FYNNEI. Deletions cut 4 bases from V and 3 bases from J, with 9 bases between. The CDR3 protein is CASSGAEHTEAFF. In DNA, the CDR3 is TGTGCCAGCAGTGGGGCAGAGCACACTGAAGCTTTCTTT.

This chain connects TRBV6-1 to TRBJ2-7; unclear D gene. Germline-derived CDR1 and CDR2 are MNHNS and SASEGT. The CDR3 runs 15 residues. The V and J ends lost 1 base and 0 bases respectively, with 10 bases between them. The CDR3 nucleotides read TGTGCCAGCAGTGAAGGGGTCTGGAACTCCTACGAGCAGTACTTC. Translating gives CASSEGVWNSYEQYF.

There are a few counts of this clone. This chain links TRBV2 with TRBJ1-1; D is undetermined. This CDR3 has 13 amino acids. Germline lookup yields CDR1 SNHLY and CDR2 FYNNEI. With 6 bases removed from V and 4 bases from J, the gap between germline ends came to 12 bases. This chain's CDR3 is CASRPDGGTEAFF. CDR3 bases: TGTGCCAGCAGGCCCGATGGAGGCACTGAAGCTTTCTTT.

This sequence joins TRBV6-5 and TRBJ1-4; maybe TRBD1 (5 bases). The CDR3 consists of 15 residues. V was shortened by 0 bases and J by 5 bases, with 10 bases between the two germline ends. Looked up from germline, CDR1 is MNHEY and CDR2 is SVGAGI. CDR3 sequence: CASSYSTGSNEKLFF. The CDR3 DNA reads TGTGCCAGCAGTTACTCAACAGGCTCGAATGAAAAACTGTTTTTT.

CDR3 DNA: TGCGCCAGCAGCTTGGGGGCCGGGACCCCAGCAGGTGGGCAGTACTTC. Amino acids: CASSLGAGTPAGGQYF. The chain has TRBV5-1 and TRBJ2-7; TRBD1 or TRBD2 may be the D gene (5 bases each). V dropped 0 bases and J dropped 9 bases, with 22 bases sitting between them. The CDR3 runs to 16 residues. CDR1 SGHRS and CDR2 YFSETQ come from the germline V gene.

V usage is TRBV5-1 and J usage is TRBJ2-1, with 10 nucleotides matching TRBD1. The germline V gene has CDR1 SGHRS and CDR2 YFSETQ. V was clipped by 0 bases and J by 8 bases; unmatched bases: 8. The CDR3 is made up of 16 amino acids. The CDR3 DNA reads TGCGCCAGCAGCTTGGAGGGACAGGGGTCAGTTGATGAGCAGTTCTTC. This gives the protein CASSLEGQGSVDEQFF.

The chain combines TRBV28 with TRBJ2-3; unclear D gene. Trimming shortened V by 2 bases and J by 4 bases, and 4 bases separated the two germline ends. The CDR3 runs 12 residues. CDR1 and CDR2 from the germline V gene are MDHEN and SYDVKM. Here the CDR3 DNA reads TGTGCCAGCAGTTTAGGGGCAGATACGCAGTATTTT. Amino acids: CASSLGADTQYF.

The rearrangement uses TRBV27 and TRBJ2-5; a possible D gene is TRBD1 (5 bases). The germline V gene has CDR1 MNHEY and CDR2 SMNVEV (reference sequence). The CDR3 runs to 13 residues. Trimming pared 4 bases from V and 5 bases from J, leaving 11 bases between. The CDR3 region is CASSWSGYETQYF. Here the CDR3 DNA reads TGTGCCAGCAGTTGGTCAGGGTATGAGACCCAGTACTTC.

The rearrangement joins TRBV5-1 to TRBJ1-2, with no clear D. The CDR3 runs 14 residues. Between the trimmed V and J ends, which lost 4 bases and 1 base, there was a span of 11 bases. CDR1 SGHRS and CDR2 YFSETQ come from the germline V gene. CDR3 nucleotide sequence: TGCGCCAGCAGCCTTATGAATAGTAACTATGGCTACACCTTC. Residues: CASSLMNSNYGYTF.

This clone was detected once. The CDR3 spells CASSPPGGGTETQYF. CDR3 nucleotides: TGTGCCAGCTCACCACCAGGGGGCGGGACGGAGACCCAGTACTTC. The chain is built from TRBV18 and TRBJ2-5; possible D gene TRBD1, 7 bases. V lost 0 bases and J 5 bases, leaving 13 bases between the germline ends. Germline V gives CDR1 KGHSH, CDR2 LQKENI. The CDR3 has 15 residues.

The sample holds many counts of this clone. The rearrangement uses TRBV11-2 and TRBJ1-4; D unresolved. Germline assignment: CDR1 SGHAT and CDR2 FQNNGV. V lost 4 bases to trimming and J lost 1 base, with 13 bases between them. This CDR3 contains 16 residues. This chain's CDR3 is CASSSKTFLTNEKLFF. The CDR3 nucleotides read TGTGCCAGCAGCTCGAAGACATTTTTAACTAATGAAAAACTGTTTTTT.

This clone was observed many times. The J gene is TRBJ2-3, the V gene TRBV15, with 9 bases fitting TRBD2. The germline V gene encodes CDR1 LNHNV and CDR2 YYDKDF (reference sequence). The CDR3 covers 14 residues. The V segment lost 4 bases and the J segment 2 bases; nucleotides outside the gene matches: 1. The CDR3 loop reads CATSMGLATDTQYF. The CDR3 DNA reads as TGTGCCACCAGCATGGGACTAGCCACAGATACGCAGTATTTT.

The chain combines TRBV19 with TRBJ2-1; D gene ambiguous. V lost 4 bases and J 0 bases, leaving 13 bases between the germline ends. Germline lookup yields CDR1 LNHDA and CDR2 SQIVND (reference sequence). The CDR3 covers 16 residues. The CDR3 here is CASSRYDLSSYNEQFF. The DNA for the CDR3 is TGTGCCAGTAGTAGGTATGACCTGAGCTCCTACAATGAGCAGTTCTTC.

This rearrangement joins TRBV6-6 to TRBJ1-2; D may be TRBD1 (5 bases). V gave up 2 bases and J gave up 1 base, with 8 bases separating them. The CDR3 has 14 residues. CDR1 and CDR2 (germline): MNHNY, SVGAGI (reference sequence). The CDR3 loop is CASSYLQDNYGYTF. The DNA of the CDR3 is TGTGCCAGCAGTTACCTACAGGATAACTATGGCTACACCTTC.

DNA of the CDR3: TGTGCCAGCACCCGGGGCGGTTCGTCCTACGAGCAGTACTTC. Protein sequence: CASTRGGSSYEQYF. The rearrangement links TRBV5-6 to TRBJ2-7; D may match TRBD1 or TRBD2 (5 bases each). V lost 6 bases, J lost 1 base, and 14 bases lay in between. The CDR3 runs 14 residues. The V gene's germline CDR1 is SGHDT and CDR2 YYEEEE. The full variable domain, completed using reference TRBV5-6 and TRBJ2-7, is DAGVTQSPTHLIKTRGQQVTLRCSPKSGHDTVSWYQQALGQGPQFIFQYYEEEERQRGNFPDRFSGHQFPNYSSELNVNALLLGDSALYLCASTRGGSSYEQYFGPGTRLTVT.

This clone was counted between two and nine times. This chain connects TRBV7-8 to TRBJ2-2, with 9 nucleotides matching TRBD1. The V segment lost 3 bases and the J segment 5 bases; nucleotides outside the gene matches: 1. Germline assignment: CDR1 SGHVS and CDR2 FQNEAQ. This CDR3 region has 14 residues. The CDR3 reads CASSFGQGTGELFF. The CDR3 DNA reads as TGTGCCAGCAGCTTCGGACAGGGGACCGGGGAGCTGTTTTTT.

V is TRBV25-1 and J is TRBJ2-2; tentatively, D is TRBD1 (5 bases). There are 14 residues in the CDR3. CDR1 is MGHDK and CDR2 is SYGVNS in the germline V gene. The ends were cut back, 4 bases at V and 1 base at J, with 7 bases in the middle. In DNA form, the CDR3 reads TGTGCCAGCAGTGGAGACAGGAACACCGGGGAGCTGTTTTTT. Its translation is CASSGDRNTGELFF.

The CDR3 nucleotides are TGCGCCAGCAGCCCTTCCGGGGGATCGGGAAACACCATATATTTT. Translating it yields CASSPSGGSGNTIYF. The chain is built from TRBV4-3 and TRBJ1-3, with D tentatively TRBD1 (5 bases). The CDR3 loop spans 15 amino acids. V lost 4 bases and J lost 4, with 14 bases in between. Germline assignment: CDR1 LGHNA and CDR2 YSLEER.

The CDR3 coding sequence is TGCAGCGTTCCGTTATACAGCTACAATGAGCAGTTCTTC. This translates into CSVPLYSYNEQFF. This chain uses TRBV29-1 with TRBJ2-1; no reliable D call. The CDR3 has 13 amino acids. Germline V gene lookup returns CDR1 SQVTM and CDR2 ANQGSEA. Deletions cut 5 bases from V and 3 bases from J, with 11 bases between.